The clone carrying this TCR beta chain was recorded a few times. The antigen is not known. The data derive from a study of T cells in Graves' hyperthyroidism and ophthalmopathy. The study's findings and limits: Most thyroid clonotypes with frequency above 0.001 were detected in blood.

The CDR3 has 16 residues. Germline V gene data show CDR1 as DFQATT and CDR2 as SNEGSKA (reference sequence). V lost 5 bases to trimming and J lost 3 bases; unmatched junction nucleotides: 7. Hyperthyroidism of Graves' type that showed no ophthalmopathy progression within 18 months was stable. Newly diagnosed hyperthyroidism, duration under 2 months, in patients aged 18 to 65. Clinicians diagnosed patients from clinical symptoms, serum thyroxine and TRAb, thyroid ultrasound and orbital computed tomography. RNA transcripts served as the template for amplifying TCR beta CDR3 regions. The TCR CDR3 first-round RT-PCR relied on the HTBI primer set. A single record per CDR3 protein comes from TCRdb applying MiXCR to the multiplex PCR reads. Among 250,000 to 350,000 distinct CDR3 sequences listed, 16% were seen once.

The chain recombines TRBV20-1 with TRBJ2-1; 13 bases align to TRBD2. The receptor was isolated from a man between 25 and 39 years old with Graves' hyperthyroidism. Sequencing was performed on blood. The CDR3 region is CSASLAGGTNYNEQFF. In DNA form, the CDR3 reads TGCAGTGCTTCACTAGCGGGAGGGACTAACTACAATGAGCAGTTCTTC.